This entry describes one T cell receptor beta chain. What it recognizes is unknown. Time point of the sample: week 47, end of study. Topical imiquimod accompanied each vaccine dose, which consisted of 300 ug of mutant IDH1 20-mer peptide. The repertoire was sequenced with immunoSEQ multiplex PCR; TCRdb's copy has only in-frame clones and lacks some. This repertoire shows 35,000 to 40,000 clones, over 70% found once; its top ten account for approximately 9.1%. The data stem from a study of a mutant IDH1 vaccine in newly diagnosed glioma. Study information: The first vaccination came 4-6 weeks after radiotherapy alone, or with temozolomide cycles. Week 35 held visit V12, while week 47 held visit V13. Before enrollment, patients got radiotherapy alone, temozolomide alone, or mostly the combination. Points from the study as a whole: Apparently, pseudoprogression bore no relation to changes among the top peripheral T cell clonotypes.

Per germline, CDR1 KGHSH and CDR2 LQKENI. Trimming left V 2 bases short and J 7 bases short, with 15 bases between. CDR3 length: 15 residues. This clonotype was obtained from a man aged 35 to 55 with glioma. Specimen: PBMCs, collected from a glioma patient whose treatment included an IDH1 peptide vaccine. The J gene is TRBJ1-3, the V gene TRBV18, with D possibly TRBD1 on 6 matching bases. CDR3 loop: CASSPATGSRNTIYF. CDR3 DNA sequence: TGTGCCAGCTCACCAGCCACAGGGAGTAGGAACACCATATATTTT.